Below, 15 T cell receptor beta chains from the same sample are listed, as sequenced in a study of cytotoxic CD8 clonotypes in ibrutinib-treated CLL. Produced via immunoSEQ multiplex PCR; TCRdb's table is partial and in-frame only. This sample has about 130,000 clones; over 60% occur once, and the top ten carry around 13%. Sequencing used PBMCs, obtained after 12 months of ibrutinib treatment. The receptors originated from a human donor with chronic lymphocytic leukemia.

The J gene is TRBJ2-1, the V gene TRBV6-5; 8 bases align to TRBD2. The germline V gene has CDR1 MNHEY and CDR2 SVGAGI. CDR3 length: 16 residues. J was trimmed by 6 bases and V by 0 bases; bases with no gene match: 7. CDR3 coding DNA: TGTGCCAGCAGTTACTCGTCTCTAGCGGGTCGCAATGAGCAGTTCTTC. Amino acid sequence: CASSYSSLAGRNEQFF.

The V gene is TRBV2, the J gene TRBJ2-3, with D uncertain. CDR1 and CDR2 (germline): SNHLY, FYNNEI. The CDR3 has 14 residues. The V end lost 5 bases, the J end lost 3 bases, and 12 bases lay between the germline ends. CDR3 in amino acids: CASSFSRLTDTQYF. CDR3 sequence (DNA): TGTGCCAGCAGTTTTTCCAGACTTACAGATACGCAGTATTTT.

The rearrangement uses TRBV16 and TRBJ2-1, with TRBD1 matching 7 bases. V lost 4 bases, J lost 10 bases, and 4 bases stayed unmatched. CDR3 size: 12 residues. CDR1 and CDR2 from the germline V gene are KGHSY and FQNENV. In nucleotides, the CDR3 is TGTGCCAGCAGCCTACGACAGGGCGAGCAGTTCTTC. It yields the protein CASSLRQGEQFF.

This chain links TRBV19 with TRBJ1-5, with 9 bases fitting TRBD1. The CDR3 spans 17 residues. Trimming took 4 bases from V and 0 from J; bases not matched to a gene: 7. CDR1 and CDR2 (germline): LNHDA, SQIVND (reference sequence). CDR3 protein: CASSTRTGAYSNQPQHF. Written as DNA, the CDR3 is TGTGCCAGTAGTACTAGGACAGGGGCGTATAGCAATCAGCCCCAGCATTTT.

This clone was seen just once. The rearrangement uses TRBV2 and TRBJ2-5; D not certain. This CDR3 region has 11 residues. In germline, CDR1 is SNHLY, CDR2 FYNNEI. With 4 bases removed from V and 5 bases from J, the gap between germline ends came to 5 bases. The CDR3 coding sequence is TGTGCCAGCAGTGGACACGAGACCCAGTACTTC. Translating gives CASSGHETQYF.

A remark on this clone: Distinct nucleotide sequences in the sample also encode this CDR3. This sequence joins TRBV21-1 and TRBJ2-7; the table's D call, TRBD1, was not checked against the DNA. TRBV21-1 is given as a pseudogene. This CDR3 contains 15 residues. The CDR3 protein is CASSKGQDSFSEQYF. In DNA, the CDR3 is TGCGCCAGCAGCAAAGGTCAGGACAGCTTTAGCGAGCAGTACTTC.

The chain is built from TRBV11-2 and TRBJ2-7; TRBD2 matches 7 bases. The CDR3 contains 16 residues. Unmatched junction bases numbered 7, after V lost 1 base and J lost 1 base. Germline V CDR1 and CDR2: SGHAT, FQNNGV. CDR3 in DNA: TGTGCCAGCAGCTTAGGGCTAGCGGTTGGGTCCTACGAGCAGTACTTC. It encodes CASSLGLAVGSYEQYF.

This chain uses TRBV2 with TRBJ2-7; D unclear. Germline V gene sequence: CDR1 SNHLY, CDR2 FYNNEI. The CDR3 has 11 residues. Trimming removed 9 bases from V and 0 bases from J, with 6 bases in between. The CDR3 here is CASQSSYEQYF. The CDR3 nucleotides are TGTGCCAGTCAAAGCTCCTACGAGCAGTACTTC.

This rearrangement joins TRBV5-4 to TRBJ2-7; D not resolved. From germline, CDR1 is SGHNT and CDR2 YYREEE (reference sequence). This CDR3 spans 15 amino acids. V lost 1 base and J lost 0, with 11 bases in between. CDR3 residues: CASSLQSGYSYEQYF. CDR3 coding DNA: TGTGCCAGCAGCTTGCAGTCAGGTTACTCCTACGAGCAGTACTTC.

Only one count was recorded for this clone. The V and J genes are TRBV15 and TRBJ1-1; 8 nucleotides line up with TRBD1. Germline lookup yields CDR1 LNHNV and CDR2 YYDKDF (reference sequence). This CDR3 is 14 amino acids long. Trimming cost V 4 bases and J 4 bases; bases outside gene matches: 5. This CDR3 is CATSMRTGRTEAFF. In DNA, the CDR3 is TGTGCCACCAGCATGAGGACAGGGCGCACTGAAGCTTTCTTT.

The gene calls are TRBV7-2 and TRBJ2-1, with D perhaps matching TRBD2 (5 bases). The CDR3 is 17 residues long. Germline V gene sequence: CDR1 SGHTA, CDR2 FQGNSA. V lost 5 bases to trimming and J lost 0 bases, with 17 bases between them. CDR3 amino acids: CASSLSSSWSSYNEQFF. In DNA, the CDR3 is TGTGCCAGCAGCCTTAGCTCTAGCTGGAGCTCCTACAATGAGCAGTTCTTC.

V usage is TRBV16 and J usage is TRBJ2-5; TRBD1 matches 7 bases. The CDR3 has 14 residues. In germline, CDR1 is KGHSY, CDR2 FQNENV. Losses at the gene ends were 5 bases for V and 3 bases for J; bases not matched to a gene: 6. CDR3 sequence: CASSVRDSKETQYF. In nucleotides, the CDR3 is TGTGCCAGCAGCGTCCGGGACAGTAAAGAGACCCAGTACTTC.

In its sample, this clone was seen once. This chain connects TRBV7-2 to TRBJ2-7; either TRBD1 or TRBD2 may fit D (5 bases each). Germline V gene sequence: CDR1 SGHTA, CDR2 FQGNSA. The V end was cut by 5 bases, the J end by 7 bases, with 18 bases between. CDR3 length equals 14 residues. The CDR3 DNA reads TGTGCCAGCAGCCCGGAACCTTGGGGACGGGAGCAGTACTTC. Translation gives CASSPEPWGREQYF.

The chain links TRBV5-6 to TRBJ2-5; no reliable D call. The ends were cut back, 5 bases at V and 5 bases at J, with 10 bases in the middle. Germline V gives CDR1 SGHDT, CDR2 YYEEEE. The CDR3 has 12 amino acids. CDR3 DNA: TGTGCCAGCAGGCTTAGTCGGGAGACCCAGTACTTC. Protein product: CASRLSRETQYF.

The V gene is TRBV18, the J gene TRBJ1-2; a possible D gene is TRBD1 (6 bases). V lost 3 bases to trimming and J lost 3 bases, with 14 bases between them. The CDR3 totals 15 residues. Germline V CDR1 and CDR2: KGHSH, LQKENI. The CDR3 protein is CASSPAGAGDYGYTF. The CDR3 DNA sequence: TGTGCCAGCTCACCCGCGGGGGCGGGTGACTATGGCTACACCTTC.